The rows below give T cell receptor beta chains drawn from one sample of a study of blood T cell repertoires in COVID-19. TCRdb's copy holds only in-frame clones and misses some; the assay was immunoSEQ multiplex PCR. The sample contains about 150,000 clones, 80% to 90% of which appear only once. Sequenced: peripheral blood. Source of these receptors: a woman aged 35 to 49 with acute or convalescent COVID-19. CDR3s include the opening cysteine and the closing phenylalanine or tryptophan. A D gene is named only where the DNA matches it firmly. Part of the rows lack a size; the others show once, few, many or a class for expanded clones.

v_call: TRBV30; d_call: TRBD2; clone_size: .; j_call: TRBJ2-3; cdr3_aa: CAWVTSTPTDTQYF; cdr3_nt: TGTGCCTGGGTGACTAGCACTCCCACAGATACGCAGTATTTT
v_call: TRBV5-1; d_call: TRBD2; clone_size: .; j_call: TRBJ2-3; cdr3_aa: CASSPGTSGGATDTQYF; cdr3_nt: TGCGCCAGCAGCCCAGGGACTAGCGGGGGGGCCACAGATACGCAGTATTTT
v_call: TRBV5-1; d_call: .; clone_size: .; j_call: TRBJ2-1; cdr3_aa: CASSLGLHREQFF; cdr3_nt: TGCGCCAGCAGCTTGGGACTCCACCGTGAGCAGTTCTTC
v_call: TRBV5-1; d_call: TRBD2; clone_size: .; j_call: TRBJ2-4; cdr3_aa: CASSLGDLAGKNIQYF; cdr3_nt: TGCGCCAGCAGCCTGGGGGACCTAGCGGGCAAAAACATTCAGTACTTC
v_call: TRBV23-1; d_call: .; clone_size: once; j_call: TRBJ1-6; cdr3_aa: CASSQFAGANSPLHF; cdr3_nt: TGCGCCAGCAGTCAATTCGCAGGGGCGAATTCACCCCTCCACTTT
v_call: TRBV30; d_call: .; clone_size: .; j_call: TRBJ1-1; cdr3_aa: CAWSKGGGITEAFF; cdr3_nt: TGTGCCTGGAGTAAAGGCGGGGGAATCACTGAAGCTTTCTTT
v_call: TRBV12-3/TRBV12-4; d_call: .; clone_size: .; j_call: TRBJ1-4; cdr3_aa: CASSFRNEKLFF; cdr3_nt: TGTGCCAGCAGTTTTCGGAATGAAAAACTGTTTTTT
v_call: TRBV27; d_call: .; clone_size: .; j_call: TRBJ2-7; cdr3_aa: CASSLDGGNYEQYF; cdr3_nt: TGTGCCAGCAGTTTGGACGGAGGGAACTACGAGCAGTACTTC
v_call: TRBV11-2; d_call: .; clone_size: once; j_call: TRBJ2-1; cdr3_aa: CASSLVPGTDNEQFF; cdr3_nt: TGTGCCAGCAGCTTAGTTCCAGGAACTGACAATGAGCAGTTCTTC
v_call: TRBV24-1; d_call: TRBD1; clone_size: .; j_call: TRBJ2-1; cdr3_aa: CATRGQGAGEQFF; cdr3_nt: TGTGCCACCAGGGGACAGGGGGCAGGTGAGCAGTTCTTC
v_call: TRBV5-4; d_call: TRBD2; clone_size: .; j_call: TRBJ2-3; cdr3_aa: CASRRGLAGASSTDTQYF; cdr3_nt: TGTGCCAGCAGGCGCGGACTAGCGGGGGCGAGTAGCACAGATACGCAGTATTTT
v_call: TRBV19; d_call: .; clone_size: .; j_call: TRBJ1-1; cdr3_aa: CASSIVGGNTEAFF; cdr3_nt: TGTGCCAGTAGTATAGTTGGAGGGAACACTGAAGCTTTCTTT
v_call: TRBV18; d_call: .; clone_size: .; j_call: TRBJ1-3; cdr3_aa: CASSTGTLGNTIYF; cdr3_nt: TGTGCCAGCTCCACCGGGACACTTGGAAACACCATATATTTT
v_call: TRBV19; d_call: .; clone_size: .; j_call: TRBJ1-4; cdr3_aa: CASTPGEKLFF; cdr3_nt: TGTGCCAGTACCCCGGGTGAAAAACTGTTTTTT
v_call: TRBV4-1; d_call: TRBD2; clone_size: few; j_call: TRBJ2-7; cdr3_aa: CASSHLLAGYEQYF; cdr3_nt: TGCGCCAGCAGCCACTTACTAGCGGGGTACGAGCAGTACTTC
v_call: TRBV4-1; d_call: TRBD1; clone_size: .; j_call: TRBJ2-2; cdr3_aa: CASSRPGQGAGELFF; cdr3_nt: TGCGCCAGCAGCAGACCGGGACAGGGAGCTGGGGAGCTGTTTTTT
v_call: TRBV6-5; d_call: .; clone_size: .; j_call: TRBJ2-3; cdr3_aa: CASSYREPTDTQYF; cdr3_nt: TGTGCCAGCAGTTACAGGGAGCCCACAGATACGCAGTATTTT
v_call: TRBV19; d_call: TRBD1; clone_size: .; j_call: TRBJ1-5; cdr3_aa: CASHRDRGNQPQHF; cdr3_nt: TGTGCCAGCCACCGGGACAGGGGGAATCAGCCCCAGCATTTT
v_call: TRBV18; d_call: .; clone_size: few; j_call: TRBJ1-5; cdr3_aa: CASSPQGNSNQPQHF; cdr3_nt: TGTGCCAGCTCACCACAGGGGAATAGCAATCAGCCCCAGCATTTT
v_call: TRBV2; d_call: TRBD1; clone_size: few; j_call: TRBJ2-7; cdr3_aa: CASSRTGENYEQYF; cdr3_nt: TGTGCCAGCAGCCGAACAGGGGAGAACTACGAGCAGTACTTC
v_call: TRBV27; d_call: .; clone_size: few; j_call: TRBJ1-2; cdr3_aa: CASSPRQVSSDYGYTF; cdr3_nt: TGTGCCAGCAGTCCACGACAAGTCTCTAGCGACTATGGCTACACCTTC
v_call: TRBV9; d_call: .; clone_size: .; j_call: TRBJ1-6; cdr3_aa: CASSVVGDGNSPLHF; cdr3_nt: TGTGCCAGCAGCGTAGTAGGGGATGGTAATTCACCCCTCCACTTT